A single sample gave rise to the 32 T cell receptor beta chains below, sequenced in a study of blood T cells in healthy people across ages. A second PCR, run for roughly 7 to 11 cycles, used a sample-barcoded 5' primer plus a J-beta primer mix. TCRdb passed the 5' RACE reads through MiXCR, listing each CDR3 protein once. The table includes 1.5 million to 1.8 million distinct CDR3 sequences, roughly two fifths detected once. Source material: blood. The receptors were gathered from a woman in her late teens or twenties in good health.

This clonotype was observed a handful of times. This chain links TRBV7-8 with TRBJ1-1; a weak D match, TRBD1 (5 bases). The V gene lost 3 bases and the J gene lost 5 bases, with 16 bases spanning the gap. The CDR3 length is 15 residues. Per germline, CDR1 SGHVS and CDR2 FQNEAQ. Here the CDR3 reads CASSFLGVVKTEAFF. The CDR3 DNA reads TGTGCCAGCAGCTTTTTAGGGGTAGTAAAGACTGAAGCTTTCTTT.

This clonotype was seen a few times. The genes are TRBV6-5 and TRBJ2-5; the D call may be TRBD1 or TRBD2 (5 bases each). This CDR3 contains 13 residues. The ends were cut back, 7 bases at V and 4 bases at J, with 13 bases in the middle. Per the germline V gene, CDR1 is MNHEY and CDR2 is SVGAGI. The CDR3 sequence: CASNGAGTETQYF. The DNA for the CDR3 is TGTGCCAGCAACGGGGCAGGGACAGAGACCCAGTACTTC.

This clonotype was observed a few times. The V call is TRBV29-1, the J call TRBJ1-2; D perhaps matches TRBD1 (5 bases). CDR3 length: 15 residues. V dropped 1 base and J dropped 4 bases, with 16 bases sitting between them. Germline V lookup: CDR1 SQVTM, CDR2 ANQGSEA. CDR3 in amino acids: CSVEARDADFYGYTF. The CDR3 DNA is TGCAGCGTTGAAGCCCGGGACGCAGATTTCTATGGCTACACCTTC.

The chain employs TRBV11-2 and TRBJ1-1; possible D gene TRBD1, 6 bases. This CDR3 contains 14 residues. Trimming stripped 4 bases from V and 4 bases from J, with 13 bases between. The germline gives CDR1 SGHAT, CDR2 FQNNGV. CDR3 in DNA: TGTGCCAGCAGCTGGGGGCGGCTGGTCACTGAAGCTTTCTTT. As protein: CASSWGRLVTEAFF.

V gene TRBV12-3 or TRBV12-4 combines with J gene TRBJ1-1; unclear D gene. The CDR3 covers 13 residues. Trimming removed 6 bases at V and 1 base at J, with 9 bases between. The CDR3 spells CASSHARNTEAFF. In nucleotides, the CDR3 is TGTGCCAGCAGCCACGCCAGGAACACTGAAGCTTTCTTT.

This clonotype turned up a few times. This rearrangement joins TRBV12-3 or TRBV12-4 to TRBJ1-1; 9 bases match TRBD1. The CDR3 has 15 amino acids. V shed 6 bases, J shed 5 bases, and the junction held 10 bases outside the gene matches. The CDR3 DNA follows: TGTGCCAGCAGCCGACCGGGACAGGGTAGGACTGAAGCTTTCTTT. It encodes CASSRPGQGRTEAFF.

This CDR3 is CASRDRGSRSEQYF. In DNA, the CDR3 is TGTGCCAGCAGGGACAGGGGGTCGAGGTCGGAGCAGTACTTC. This chain uses TRBV12-3 or TRBV12-4 with TRBJ2-7, with 10 bases that match TRBD1. After removal of 6 bases from V and 7 bases from J, the junction contained 9 bases not matched to a gene. The CDR3 has 14 amino acids.

The rearrangement uses TRBV28 and TRBJ2-1; unclear D gene. V dropped 4 bases and J dropped 5 bases, with 15 bases sitting between them. The germline V gene encodes CDR1 MDHEN and CDR2 SYDVKM. CDR3 length: 15 amino acids. CDR3 sequence reads: CASSSGGLGNNEQFF. CDR3 nucleotides: TGTGCCAGCAGTTCCGGCGGTCTTGGGAACAATGAGCAGTTCTTC.

CDR3 region: CASSKGGALTEAFF. The CDR3 bases are TGTGCCAGCAGCAAAGGGGGCGCGCTTACTGAAGCTTTCTTT. The rearrangement uses TRBV11-2 and TRBJ1-1; TRBD1 aligns across 7 bases. The trim removed 5 bases at V and 5 bases at J, leaving 8 bases unmatched. CDR1 is SGHAT and CDR2 is FQNNGV in the germline V gene. The CDR3 totals 14 residues.

V gene TRBV7-3 combines with J gene TRBJ2-7; the match to TRBD2 covers 9 bases. The CDR3 is 15 residues long. CDR1 is SGHTA, CDR2 FQGTGA, per germline. V was pared by 4 bases and J by 7 bases, with 11 bases of the junction left unmatched. CDR3 DNA sequence: TGTGCCAGCAGCTATTTAGCGGGAGAATTCAATGAGCAGTACTTC. Its translation: CASSYLAGEFNEQYF.

This clonotype was recorded many times. The CDR3 DNA reads as TGTGCCAACCGCCGGGACAGCTCCTACGAGCAGTACTTC. Translating it yields CANRRDSSYEQYF. The chain recombines TRBV10-3 with TRBJ2-7; 7 bases fit TRBD1. The V and J ends lost 10 bases and 0 bases, in that order; junction bases with no gene match: 6. This CDR3 is 13 amino acids long. Germline CDR1 and CDR2: ENHRY and SYGVKD.

This clonotype has more than one count but fewer than ten. The chain is built from TRBV20-1 and TRBJ2-7; possibly TRBD2 for D (5 bases). From germline, CDR1 is DFQATT and CDR2 SNEGSKA (reference sequence). This CDR3 region has 13 residues. Trimming stripped 4 bases from V and 0 bases from J, with 10 bases between. In nucleotides, the CDR3 is TGCAGTGCTACTTCGGGGTTCTCCTACGAGCAGTACTTC. This gives the protein CSATSGFSYEQYF.

The J gene is TRBJ2-3, the V gene TRBV20-1; D unclear. Trimming shortened V by 4 bases and J by 2 bases, and 10 bases separated the two germline ends. Germline-derived CDR1 and CDR2 are DFQATT and SNEGSKA (reference sequence). The CDR3 covers 13 residues. For the CDR3, the DNA is TGCAGTGCTATCCATTCAGCCACAGATACGCAGTATTTT. This encodes CSAIHSATDTQYF.

V gene TRBV9 combines with J gene TRBJ2-3, with D possibly TRBD2 on 5 matching bases. Trimming left V 0 bases short and J 10 bases short, with 24 bases between. Germline V gene sequence: CDR1 SGDLS, CDR2 YYNGEE. The CDR3 runs to 17 residues. The CDR3 reads CASSVVVKFVGDLAQYF. The CDR3 DNA reads as TGTGCCAGCAGCGTAGTAGTTAAATTTGTGGGAGATCTCGCGCAGTATTTT.

J is TRBJ1-2 and V is TRBV7-9; 7 bases map to TRBD1. The CDR3 is 14 residues long. Germline V gene lookup returns CDR1 SEHNR and CDR2 FQNEAQ (reference sequence). V dropped 6 bases and J dropped 2; count of bases not matched to a gene: 6. The CDR3 spells CASSSYRGNYGYTF. In DNA form, the CDR3 reads TGTGCCAGCAGTTCCTACAGGGGAAACTATGGCTACACCTTC.

V and J are TRBV20-1 and TRBJ2-5, with 8 bases matching TRBD2. CDR1 is DFQATT, CDR2 SNEGSKA, per germline (reference sequence). This CDR3 has 11 residues. The CDR3 loop is CTLAGNNEQYF. The CDR3 DNA reads as TGCACGCTAGCGGGTAACAATGAGCAGTACTTC.

In its sample, this clonotype was seen a few times. The chain joins TRBV6-2 or TRBV6-3 to TRBJ2-1; no clear D. V gave up 7 bases and J gave up 5 bases, with 6 bases separating them. Germline V CDR1 and CDR2: MNHEY, SVGEGT. This CDR3 has 11 residues. The CDR3 DNA is TGTGCCAGCACTCACAACAATGAGCAGTTCTTC. Translating it yields CASTHNNEQFF.

At least ten counts were recorded for this clonotype. The chain uses TRBV4-3 and TRBJ2-3; D gene ambiguous. Germline V gene data show CDR1 as LGHNA and CDR2 as YSLEER. Trimming removed 3 bases at V and 1 base at J, with 5 bases between. This CDR3 spans 13 amino acids. CDR3 bases: TGCGCCAGCAGCCAGCTCCGCACAGATACGCAGTATTTT. Translating it yields CASSQLRTDTQYF.

This clonotype was found a few times. The genes are TRBV10-3 and TRBJ1-4, with D unresolved. This CDR3 comprises 14 residues. From germline, CDR1 is ENHRY and CDR2 SYGVKD. V lost 4 bases and J 4 bases, leaving 10 bases between the germline ends. CDR3 nucleotides: TGTGCCATCAGTGTTCGCGAGGGTAATGAAAAACTGTTTTTT. Translation gives CAISVREGNEKLFF.

This chain uses TRBV20-1 with TRBJ1-4; D ambiguous. Germline-derived CDR1 and CDR2 are DFQATT and SNEGSKA (reference sequence). The CDR3 length is 13 residues. Trimming shortened V by 3 bases and J by 2 bases, and 7 bases separated the two germline ends. CDR3 residues: CSASWLTNEKLFF. Here the CDR3 DNA reads TGCAGTGCTAGTTGGTTGACTAATGAAAAACTGTTTTTT.

The chain uses TRBV7-9 and TRBJ2-3, with D perhaps matching TRBD1 or TRBD2 (5 bases each). The CDR3 spans 15 residues. The germline V and J ends were trimmed by 5 bases and 1 base, with 13 bases remaining between them. The germline CDR1 and CDR2 sequences are SEHNR and FQNEAQ (reference sequence). The CDR3 spells CASSPGTAGTDTQYF. The CDR3 nucleotides are TGTGCCAGCAGCCCAGGGACGGCTGGCACAGATACGCAGTATTTT.

This chain links TRBV9 with TRBJ2-7; tentative D call: TRBD2 (5 bases). The ends were cut back, 4 bases at V and 10 bases at J, with 24 bases in the middle. Germline CDR1 reads SGDLS; CDR2 reads YYNGEE. The CDR3 contains 15 residues. In nucleotides, the CDR3 is TGTGCCAGCAGCCCCATGCCCGGGATCAAAGGGAGCCAGTACTTC. Its protein is CASSPMPGIKGSQYF.

Points on this clonotype: At one end the junction does not follow the germline gene, possibly because of a read error. This chain uses TRBV6-1 with TRBJ2-3, with 7 bases identical to TRBD1. Germline V gives CDR1 MNHNS, CDR2 SASEGT. The CDR3 is 15 amino acids. The CDR3 is CASREGGQGLGPPYF. The CDR3 DNA is TGTGCCAGCAGGGAAGGGGGCCAGGGGCTAGGCCCCCCGTATTTT.

The CDR3 nucleotides are TGCAGTGCCCCGAACAGGGAAAACAACCAGCCCCAGCATTTT. This translates into CSAPNRENNQPQHF. The V and J genes are TRBV20-1 and TRBJ1-5; TRBD1 is a possible D gene (6 bases). CDR1 is DFQATT, CDR2 SNEGSKA, per germline (reference sequence). V was clipped by 6 bases and J by 7 bases, with 19 bases between them. The CDR3 length is 14 residues.

This chain joins TRBV29-1 and TRBJ1-1; D unresolved. The CDR3 loop spans 12 amino acids. CDR1 and CDR2 from the germline V gene are SQVTM and ANQGSEA. V lost 3 bases to trimming and J lost 8 bases, with 13 bases between them. Written as DNA, the CDR3 is TGCAGCGTTGACGGTTTTCTGTTCGAAGCTTTCTTT. This translates into CSVDGFLFEAFF.

This sequence joins TRBV20-1 and TRBJ2-5; 7 bases are a match to TRBD1. The germline V gene encodes CDR1 DFQATT and CDR2 SNEGSKA (reference sequence). V shed 7 bases and J 8 bases; nucleotides not matched to a gene: 10. The CDR3 is 12 amino acids. The CDR3 bases are TGCAGTGGCAGGGGGTGGGCTGAAACCCAGTACTTC. Amino acid sequence: CSGRGWAETQYF.

The rearrangement joins TRBV4-2 to TRBJ2-1; weak D call: TRBD2 (6 bases). Germline-derived CDR1 and CDR2 are LGHNA and YNFKEQ. The CDR3 is 15 residues long. The V and J ends lost 3 bases and 8 bases respectively, with 17 bases between them. CDR3 DNA sequence: TGTGCCAGCAGCCAGCTCTTGGGAGGCGGGTATGAGCAGTTCTTC. Amino acid sequence: CASSQLLGGGYEQFF.

Comments on this clonotype: At one end, the junction sequence differs from germline, possibly due to a read error. The chain joins TRBV4-3 to TRBJ2-5; perhaps TRBD1 as D (6 bases). The germline V gene encodes CDR1 LGHNA and CDR2 YSLEER. This CDR3 region has 15 residues. The CDR3: CASSLQPRGQGTQYF. The CDR3, as DNA: TGCGCCAGCAGCCTACAGCCCAGGGGACAAGGGACCCAGTACTTC.

The V and J genes are TRBV4-1 and TRBJ1-1; D is uncertain. V lost 5 bases and J 8 bases, leaving 12 bases between the germline ends. The CDR3 runs to 12 residues. The V gene's germline CDR1 is MGHRA and CDR2 YSYEKL. The CDR3 is CASSARRGEAFF. Written as DNA, the CDR3 is TGCGCCAGCAGCGCCAGACGGGGAGAAGCTTTCTTT.

The chain is built from TRBV5-4 and TRBJ2-7; 7 nucleotides agree with TRBD1. The V and J ends lost 4 bases and 2 bases, in that order; junction bases with no gene match: 6. The CDR3 has 14 residues. Germline V gene data show CDR1 as SGHNT and CDR2 as YYREEE (reference sequence). The chain's CDR3 is CASSVRQGPYEQYF. The CDR3 DNA reads TGTGCCAGCAGCGTCCGACAGGGACCCTACGAGCAGTACTTC.

This sequence joins TRBV7-2 and TRBJ1-2; a possible D gene is TRBD1 (5 bases). Germline V gene sequence: CDR1 SGHTA, CDR2 FQGNSA. The germline V and J ends were trimmed by 3 bases and 3 bases, with 14 bases remaining between them. The CDR3 is 15 residues long. The DNA for the CDR3 is TGTGCCAGCAGCTTGGAAGGTGGGGCGTACTATGGCTACACCTTC. This gives the protein CASSLEGGAYYGYTF.

A few counts support this clonotype. CDR3 DNA sequence: TGCAGTGCCCTAGTTGGTTGGGACAGCTACGAGCAGTACTTC. It yields the protein CSALVGWDSYEQYF. The chain employs TRBV20-1 and TRBJ2-7; 7 positions agree with TRBD1. CDR3 length equals 14 residues. Germline-derived CDR1 and CDR2 are DFQATT and SNEGSKA (reference sequence). The V gene end was trimmed by 6 bases and the J gene end by 3 bases; junction bases not matched to a gene: 11.